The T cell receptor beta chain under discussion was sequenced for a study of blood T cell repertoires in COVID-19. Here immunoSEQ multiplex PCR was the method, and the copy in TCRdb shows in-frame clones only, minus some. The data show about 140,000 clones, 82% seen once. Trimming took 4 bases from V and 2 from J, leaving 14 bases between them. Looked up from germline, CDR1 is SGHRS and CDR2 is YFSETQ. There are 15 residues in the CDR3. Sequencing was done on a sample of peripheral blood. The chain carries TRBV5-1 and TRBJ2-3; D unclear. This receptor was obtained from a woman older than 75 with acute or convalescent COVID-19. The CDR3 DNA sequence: TGCGCCAGCAGCGATAGTCTAGGAAACACAGATACGCAGTATTTT. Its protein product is CASSDSLGNTDTQYF.